This TCR beta chain was documented in a study of long-term antiretroviral therapy in people with HIV. Run at survey level, the immunoSEQ assay was version v3.0. Here immunoSEQ multiplex PCR was the method, and the copy in TCRdb shows in-frame clones only, minus some. Of tens of thousands of clones detected, nearly 95% appear once; the ten largest clones hold around 6.4%. Overall study findings and caveats: The range of CDR3 lengths in HIV repertoires proved narrower than that found in controls.

With respect to this clone: As yet, its antigen is unknown.

The V and J ends lost 8 bases and 4 bases respectively, with 17 bases between them. Germline loops: CDR1 SGHAT, CDR2 FQNNGV. The CDR3 spans 14 residues. The receptor comes from a woman aged 40 to 50 with HIV. This specimen was unsorted PBMCs, taken approximately 6.3 years after starting antiretroviral therapy. The chain couples TRBV11-2 to TRBJ2-5; a possible D gene is TRBD1 (8 bases). This CDR3 reads CASGQGGNGETQYF. CDR3 coding DNA: TGTGCCAGCGGACAGGGAGGGAATGGAGAGACCCAGTACTTC. The full variable domain, completed using reference TRBV11-2 and TRBJ2-5, is EAGVAQSPRYKIIEKRQSVAFWCNPISGHATLYWYQQILGQGPKLLIQFQNNGVVDDSQLPKDRFSAERLKGVDSTLKIQPAKLEDSAVYLCASGQGGNGETQYFGPGTRLLVL.